This TCR beta chain came from a study of PD-L1 blockade in urothelial cancer. Looking at the study overall: Atezolizumab was started by patients in about 2014 at 1,200 mg intravenously every 3 weeks. In terms of prior chemotherapy, patients had received 0 to 3 regimens.

The study's findings and limits: Enhanced expansion of tumor-associated blood clones at 3 weeks characterized durable-benefit patients.

This CDR3 is 15 amino acids long. Germline V lookup: CDR1 MNHEY, CDR2 SVGAGI. V lost 6 bases to trimming and J lost 5 bases; unmatched junction nucleotides: 7. Measured with immunoSEQ multiplex PCR; TCRdb has only the in-frame clones, and not every one. The table lists about 120,000 clones, roughly 86% of them singletons. The time point denotes: peripheral blood 6 weeks after treatment start. Notes on this clone: Its antigen is as yet unknown.

The source material was PBMCs, sampled around atezolizumab (anti-PD-L1) treatment. The chain uses TRBV6-5 and TRBJ1-4, with TRBD1 matching over 9 bases. The receptor was isolated from a man aged 50-59 years with urothelial cancer. In DNA form, the CDR3 reads TGTGCCAGCAGATCACTTGGGACAGGGAATGAAAAACTGTTTTTT. Translated, it gives CASRSLGTGNEKLFF.